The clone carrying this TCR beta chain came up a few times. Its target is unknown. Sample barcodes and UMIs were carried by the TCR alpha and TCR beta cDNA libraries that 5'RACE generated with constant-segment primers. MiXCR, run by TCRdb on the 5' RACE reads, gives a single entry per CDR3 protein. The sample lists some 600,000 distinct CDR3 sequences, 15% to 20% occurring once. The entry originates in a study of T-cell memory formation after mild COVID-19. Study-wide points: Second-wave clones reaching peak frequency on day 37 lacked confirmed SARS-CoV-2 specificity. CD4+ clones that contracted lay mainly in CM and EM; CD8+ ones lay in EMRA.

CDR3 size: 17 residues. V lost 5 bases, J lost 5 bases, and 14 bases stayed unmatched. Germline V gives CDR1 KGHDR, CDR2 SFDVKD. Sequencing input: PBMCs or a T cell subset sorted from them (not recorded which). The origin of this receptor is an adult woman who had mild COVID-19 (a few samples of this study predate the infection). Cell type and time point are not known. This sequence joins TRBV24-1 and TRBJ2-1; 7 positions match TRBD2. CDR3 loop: CATSGPPLAVKHNEQFF. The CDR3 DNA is TGTGCCACCAGTGGCCCCCCCCTAGCGGTTAAGCACAATGAGCAGTTCTTC.